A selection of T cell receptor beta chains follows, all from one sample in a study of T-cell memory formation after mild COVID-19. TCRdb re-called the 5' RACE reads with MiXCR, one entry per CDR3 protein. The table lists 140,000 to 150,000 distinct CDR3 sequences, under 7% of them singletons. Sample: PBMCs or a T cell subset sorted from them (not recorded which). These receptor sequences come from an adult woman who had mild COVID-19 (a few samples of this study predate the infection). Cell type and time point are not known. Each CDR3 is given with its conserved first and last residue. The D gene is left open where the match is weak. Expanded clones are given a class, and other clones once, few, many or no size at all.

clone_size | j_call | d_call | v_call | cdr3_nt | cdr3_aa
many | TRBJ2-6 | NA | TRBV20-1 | TGCAGTGCTTCTCCAGGGATCTCTGGGGCCAACGTCCTGACTTTC | CSASPGISGANVLTF
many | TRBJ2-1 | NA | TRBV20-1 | TGCAGTGCTAGCAAACCCGGGACTCCCTCTACCTACAATGAGCAGTTCTTC | CSASKPGTPSTYNEQFF
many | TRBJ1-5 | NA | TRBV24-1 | TGTGCCACCAGAAAGGGACCATGGCATTTT | CATRKGPWHF
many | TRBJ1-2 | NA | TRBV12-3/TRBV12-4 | TGTGCCAGCAGTTTATCTCCCGGGGTGAGCTATGGCTACACCTTC | CASSLSPGVSYGYTF
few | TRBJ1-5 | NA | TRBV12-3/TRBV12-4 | TGTGCCAGCAGTATATCGGGCCGTAGCAATCAGCCCCAGCATTTT | CASSISGRSNQPQHF
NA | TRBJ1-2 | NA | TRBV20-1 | TGCAGTGCTAAGGGACGGATGGACTATGGCTACACCTTC | CSAKGRMDYGYTF
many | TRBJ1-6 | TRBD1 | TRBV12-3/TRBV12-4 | TGTGCCAGCAGCCGAAACACAGGGGGCGATTCACCCCTCCACTTT | CASSRNTGGDSPLHF
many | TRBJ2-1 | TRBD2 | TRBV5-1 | TGCGCCAGCAGCTCAGGACTAGCGCGCTCCTACAATGAGCAGTTCTTC | CASSSGLARSYNEQFF
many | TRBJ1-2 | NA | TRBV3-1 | TGTGCCAGCAGCCAACTGGACGGAGATGGCTACACCTTC | CASSQLDGDGYTF
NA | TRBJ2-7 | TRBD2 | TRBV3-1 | TGTGCCAGCAGCCAAGGGTTCCTGAGACTAGCGGGAGACGAGCAGTACTTC | CASSQGFLRLAGDEQYF
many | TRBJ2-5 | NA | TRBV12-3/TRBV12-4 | TGTGCCAGCAGTCAGGAGGTGAAGACCCAGTACTTC | CASSQEVKTQYF
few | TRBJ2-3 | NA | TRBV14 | TGTGCCAGCAGCCTGGGACGGGGGAGGTACACAGATACGCAGTATTTT | CASSLGRGRYTDTQYF
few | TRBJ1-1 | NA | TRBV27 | TGTGCCAGCGCGCTATTTTGGGGGAATGATCACACTGAAGCTTTCTTT | CASALFWGNDHTEAFF
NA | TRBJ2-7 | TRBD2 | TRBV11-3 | TGTGCCAGCAGCCACGGCCTAGCGGGAGGGCCAGGCTACGAGCAGTACTTC | CASSHGLAGGPGYEQYF
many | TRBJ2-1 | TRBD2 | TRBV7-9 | TGTGCCAGCGCCCCGGGAAATTTTCATAGCGGGACCTACAATGAGCAGTTCTTC | CASAPGNFHSGTYNEQFF
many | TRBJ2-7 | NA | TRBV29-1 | TGCAGCGTTGAAAAGGCAGGAGGTTACGAGCAGTACTTC | CSVEKAGGYEQYF
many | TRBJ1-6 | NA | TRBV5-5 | TGTGCCAGCAGCTTAATTGGGGCGGCTCATTCACCCCTCCACTTT | CASSLIGAAHSPLHF
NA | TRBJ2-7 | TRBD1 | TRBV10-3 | TGTGCCATCAGTGAGACGACAGGGGGCGGCGAGCAGTACTTC | CAISETTGGGEQYF
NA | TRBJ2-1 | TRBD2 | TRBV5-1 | TGCGCCAGCAGCTTCGATCCCCTAGCGGGAGGTATGGGGAATGAGCAGTTCTTC | CASSFDPLAGGMGNEQFF
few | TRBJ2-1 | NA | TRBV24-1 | TGTGCCACCAGTGATTTGGAAGGGCATGGCTACAATGAGCAGTTCTTC | CATSDLEGHGYNEQFF
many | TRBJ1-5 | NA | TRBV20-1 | TGCAGTGCTAGAGATAGGATGGAATATCAGCCCCAGCATTTT | CSARDRMEYQPQHF
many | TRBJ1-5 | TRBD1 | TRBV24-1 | TGTGCCACCATGTTAAACAGGGGAAAGGAGAATCAGCCCCAGCATTTT | CATMLNRGKENQPQHF